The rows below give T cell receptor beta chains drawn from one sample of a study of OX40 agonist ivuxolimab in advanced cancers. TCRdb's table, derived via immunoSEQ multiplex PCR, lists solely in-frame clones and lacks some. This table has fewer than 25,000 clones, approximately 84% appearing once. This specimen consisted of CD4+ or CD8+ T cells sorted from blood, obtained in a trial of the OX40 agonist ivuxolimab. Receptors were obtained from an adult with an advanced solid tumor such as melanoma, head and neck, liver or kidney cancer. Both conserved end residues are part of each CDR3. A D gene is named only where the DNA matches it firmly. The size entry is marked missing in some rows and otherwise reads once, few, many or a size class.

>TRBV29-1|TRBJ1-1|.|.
TGCAGCGTTGATACGGGCGCTGAAGCTTTCTTT
CSVDTGAEAFF
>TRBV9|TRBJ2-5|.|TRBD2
TGTGCCAGCAGCATTAGCGGGGGGCTAGAGACCCAGTACTTC
CASSISGGLETQYF
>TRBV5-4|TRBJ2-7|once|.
TGTGCCAGCAGCTTTGGGACGGGCGAGCAGTACTTC
CASSFGTGEQYF
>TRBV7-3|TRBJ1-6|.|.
TGTGCCAGCTCTTCGCTGGGCCATAAATATAATTCACCCCTCCACTTT
CASSSLGHKYNSPLHF
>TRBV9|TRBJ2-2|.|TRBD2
TGTGCCAGCAGCAGCGGGATTAACACCGGGGAGCTGTTTTTT
CASSSGINTGELFF
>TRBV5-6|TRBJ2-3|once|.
TGTGCCAGCAGCCCTAGGGGGTTTGACCCTACGCAGTATTTT
CASSPRGFDPTQYF
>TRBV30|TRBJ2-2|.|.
TGTGCCTGGAGTCACTACACCGGGGAGCTGTTTTTT
CAWSHYTGELFF
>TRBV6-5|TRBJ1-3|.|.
TGTGCCAGCAGTACTGGGACATCAAGAGGAAACACCATATATTTT
CASSTGTSRGNTIYF
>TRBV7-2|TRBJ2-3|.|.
TGTGCCAGCAGCTTAGTTACACCCGACGGACTATCTAGCACAGATACGCAGTATTTT
CASSLVTPDGLSSTDTQYF
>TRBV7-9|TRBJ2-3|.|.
TGTGCCAGCAGCTTATATGGCACAGGGGAGGTCACAGATACGCAGTATTTT
CASSLYGTGEVTDTQYF
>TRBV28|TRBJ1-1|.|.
TGTGCCAGCAATACGGGACGGTGGAACACTGAAGCTTTCTTT
CASNTGRWNTEAFF